This TCR beta chain is drawn from a study of cytomegalovirus exposure and HLA in healthy donors. PCR involved 60 Vbeta and 13 Jbeta primers. Only in-frame clones appear in the TCRdb table, and some are missing; sequencing was by immunoSEQ multiplex PCR. Among around 150,000 clones listed, approximately 76% were seen once. The receptor's source is a female donor in good health and CMV-seronegative. The sample comprised PBMCs.

CDR3 sequence reads: CASSLSGNRETQYF. For the CDR3, the DNA is TGTGCCAGCAGCTTATCGGGAAACCGGGAGACCCAGTACTTC. V is TRBV5-5 and J is TRBJ2-5; a weak D match, TRBD2 (5 bases). V was shortened by 2 bases and J by 5 bases, with 13 bases between the two germline ends. Germline assignment: CDR1 SGHKS and CDR2 YYEKEE (reference sequence). This CDR3 has 14 residues.